This TCR beta chain was documented in a study of cytomegalovirus exposure and HLA in healthy donors. Use of 60 Vbeta and 13 Jbeta primers characterized the PCR. Generated by immunoSEQ multiplex PCR, the TCRdb table keeps only in-frame clones and is missing some. The sample holds about 140,000 clones; roughly 70% are singletons and the top ten take over 9.5%. Whole-study results and caveats: An analysis that came later showed most CMV-associated TCR beta chains appearing HLA-restricted. Across donors, presence/absence analyses took sequencing depth to be roughly uniform. Per a prior analysis, the majority of TCR beta V segments were productive roughly 87% or roughly 30% of the time. A later analysis showed that HLA-associated TCR beta chains had undergone more clonal expansion than equally common others.

Worth noting for this clone: Its antigen remains unidentified.

The sequencing input was PBMCs. This clonotype was obtained from a man aged 25-40 years in good health and CMV-seropositive.

The CDR3 coding sequence is TGTGCCTGGAGTCCCCCCGGTTGTGAGCAGTTCTTC. It specifies CAWSPPGCEQFF. The chain carries TRBV30 and TRBJ2-1; unclear D gene. Germline CDR1 GTSNPN, CDR2 SVGIG (reference sequence). The V end lost 2 bases, the J end lost 9 bases, and 11 bases lay between the germline ends. The CDR3 covers 12 residues. The whole variable domain, filled in from reference TRBV30 and TRBJ2-1, reads SQTIHQWPATLVQPVGSPLSLECTVEGTSNPNLYWYRQAAGRGLQLLFYSVGIGQISSEVPQNLSASRPQDRQFILSSKKLLLSDSGFYLCAWSPPGCEQFFGPGTRLTVL.